This T cell receptor beta chain derives from a study of CD8+ T cells in alopecia areata. RNA extraction and reverse transcription yielded cDNA as sequencing template. Data came from immunoSEQ multiplex PCR; TCRdb stores just in-frame clones and leaves some out. The repertoire has roughly 210,000 clones, around 43% of them found once; the top ten carry about 2.4%. Noted treatment: oral pan-JAK inhibitor, 5-10 mg twice daily. Study-wide results and caveats: Affected scalp, especially in alopecia totalis/universalis, had a higher clonality than normal scalp did.

On this clone itself: Its antigen is currently unknown.

Germline CDR1 is MNHEY and CDR2 is SVGAGI. This CDR3 is 11 amino acids long. V was clipped by 5 bases and J by 7 bases, with 8 bases between them. The receptor was isolated from a human donor with alopecia areata. V and J are TRBV6-5 and TRBJ1-2, with D maybe TRBD1 (6 bases). The sample here was CD4+ T cells sorted from blood, taken at roughly week 36, from a patient treated with tofacitinib. This chain's CDR3 is CASSRGAGYTF. The CDR3 DNA follows: TGTGCCAGCAGTAGGGGGGCTGGCTACACCTTC.